Shown below are 23 T cell receptor beta chains from a single sample sequenced in a study of control samples from healthy donors and cancer patients. The table came from immunoSEQ multiplex PCR; TCRdb's copy has only in-frame clones and leaves some out. The sample yields 120,000 to 150,000 clones, approximately 92% seen once. The sequenced material came from blood. Every receptor here comes from a man aged 30 to 39 in good health.

The chain is built from TRBV19 and TRBJ2-3, with 7 bases matching TRBD2. V lost 1 base and J lost 5; bases outside the gene matches: 0. Looked up from germline, CDR1 is LNHDA and CDR2 is SQIVND (reference sequence). The CDR3 sequence is 13 residues long. The DNA for the CDR3 is TGTGCCAGTAGTATAGCGGGGGGAGATACGCAGTATTTT. Translating it yields CASSIAGGDTQYF.

The chain carries TRBV19 and TRBJ1-6, with TRBD1 matching 9 bases. The germline V gene has CDR1 LNHDA and CDR2 SQIVND (reference sequence). The CDR3 runs to 18 residues. The V segment lost 5 bases and the J segment 7 bases; nucleotides outside the gene matches: 15. The DNA of the CDR3 is TGTGCCAGTAGTCCGATAAGGACAGGGGCGACGAGGAATTCACCCCTCCACTTT. Translated: CASSPIRTGATRNSPLHF. The complete variable domain, with remaining parts taken from reference TRBV19 and TRBJ1-6, reads DGGITQSPKYLFRKEGQNVTLSCEQNLNHDAMYWYRQDPGQGLRLIYYSQIVNDFQKGDIAEGYSVSREKKESFPLTVTSAQKNPTAFYLCASSPIRTGATRNSPLHFGNGTRLTVT.

The CDR3: CASSLTGVLNTEAFF. The CDR3 coding sequence is TGTGCCAGCAGCTTAACAGGGGTTTTGAACACTGAAGCTTTCTTT. The V and J genes are TRBV7-3 and TRBJ1-1, with a possible D match to TRBD1 (5 bases). V was trimmed by 0 bases and J by 0 bases, leaving 8 bases between them. The CDR3 contains 15 residues. The germline V gene has CDR1 SGHTA and CDR2 FQGTGA. The full variable domain, with the rest looked up from reference TRBV7-3 and TRBJ1-1, is GAGVSQTPSNKVTEKGKYVELRCDPISGHTALYWYRQSLGQGPEFLIYFQGTGAADDSGLPNDRFFAVRPEGSVSTLKIQRTERGDSAVYLCASSLTGVLNTEAFFGQGTRLTVV.

The chain combines TRBV18 with TRBJ2-2, with a tentative D call TRBD1 (5 bases). Germline assignment: CDR1 KGHSH and CDR2 LQKENI. Trimming took off 1 base at V and 0 bases at J, with 9 bases between the two ends. The CDR3 covers 16 residues. For the CDR3, the DNA is TGTGCCAGCTCACCACTGACAGCACCGAACACCGGGGAGCTGTTTTTT. Amino acids: CASSPLTAPNTGELFF. The full variable domain, in which reference TRBV18 and TRBJ2-2 provide the parts outside the CDR3, is NAGVMQNPRHLVRRRGQEARLRCSPMKGHSHVYWYRQLPEEGLKFMVYLQKENIIDESGMPKERFSAEFPKEGPSILRIQQVVRGDSAAYFCASSPLTAPNTGELFFGEGSRLTVL.

This sequence joins TRBV27 and TRBJ2-7; no definite D call. The CDR3 totals 13 residues. With 2 bases removed from V and 4 bases from J, the gap between germline ends came to 9 bases. Germline CDR1 is MNHEY and CDR2 is SMNVEV (reference sequence). The CDR3 DNA reads as TGTGCCAGCAGTTTAACGGCAGATTACGAGCAGTACTTC. It yields the protein CASSLTADYEQYF.

Written as DNA, the CDR3 is TGTGCCAGCAGTCCTCGGGACAGGGGGGGAACCTACGAGCAGTACTTC. It codes for CASSPRDRGGTYEQYF. The rearrangement links TRBV27 to TRBJ2-7; 11 positions agree with TRBD1. The CDR3 is made up of 16 amino acids. The V gene end was trimmed by 5 bases and the J gene end by 2 bases; junction bases not matched to a gene: 8. CDR1 and CDR2 from the germline V gene are MNHEY and SMNVEV (reference sequence).

J is TRBJ2-3 and V is TRBV6-5; TRBD2 is a possible D gene (6 bases). V was cut by 7 bases and J by 3 bases, with 17 bases left in between. CDR1 and CDR2 from the germline V gene are MNHEY and SVGAGI. This CDR3 is 15 amino acids long. Here the CDR3 reads CASTAVVRGTDTQYF. CDR3 sequence (DNA): TGTGCCAGCACCGCGGTGGTTCGGGGGACAGATACGCAGTATTTT.

The chain has TRBV27 and TRBJ2-1; 9 bases align to TRBD2. The trim removed 5 bases at V and 4 bases at J, leaving 21 bases unmatched. CDR1 is MNHEY and CDR2 is SMNVEV in the germline V gene (reference sequence). The CDR3 loop spans 20 amino acids. The CDR3 region has the DNA TGTGCCAGCAGTCCTCTCATGACTAGCGGCGCGTTCGGCAAATACAATGAGCAGTTCTTC. Translation: CASSPLMTSGAFGKYNEQFF.

The chain is built from TRBV29-1 and TRBJ1-2, with 8 bases identical to TRBD1. Trimming removed 7 bases from V and 9 bases from J; junction bases left unmatched: 7. The CDR3 is 11 amino acids. Looked up from germline, CDR1 is SQVTM and CDR2 is ANQGSEA. The CDR3 loop is CSASDRERYTF. The CDR3 bases are TGCAGCGCCTCGGACAGGGAGCGCTACACCTTC.

The rearrangement links TRBV6-1 to TRBJ1-5, with D uncertain. The V end was cut by 1 base, the J end by 6 bases, with 7 bases between. Germline V CDR1 and CDR2: MNHNS, SASEGT. The CDR3 runs 13 residues. The CDR3 sequence: CASSEGGSQPQHF. The DNA of the CDR3 is TGTGCCAGCAGTGAAGGGGGAAGTCAGCCCCAGCATTTT.

This clone has only a few counts. The sample carries other DNA sequences with the same CDR3. The chain links TRBV30 to TRBJ1-4; D is possibly TRBD1 (5 bases). This CDR3 is built from 13 residues. Germline V lookup: CDR1 GTSNPN, CDR2 SVGIG (reference sequence). V shed 5 bases and J shed 6 bases, with 13 bases lying between them. The DNA for the CDR3 is TGTGCCTGGGGTAAGGGGACCGATGAAAAACTGTTTTTT. It is translated as CAWGKGTDEKLFF.

The chain has TRBV6-1 and TRBJ2-3; TRBD2 agrees at 14 bases. Unmatched junction bases numbered 0, after V lost 1 base and J lost 0 bases. The germline CDR1 and CDR2 sequences are MNHNS and SASEGT. The CDR3 sequence is 17 residues long. CDR3 sequence reads: CASSEGLAGGSTDTQYF. The CDR3 nucleotides are TGTGCCAGCAGTGAAGGACTAGCGGGGGGGAGCACAGATACGCAGTATTTT.

The rearrangement links TRBV6-5 to TRBJ2-2; tentative D call: TRBD2 (6 bases). Trimming pared 6 bases from V and 0 bases from J, leaving 11 bases between. Per the germline V gene, CDR1 is MNHEY and CDR2 is SVGAGI. The CDR3 consists of 15 residues. The CDR3 sequence: CASSPSGPNTGELFF. Written as DNA, the CDR3 is TGTGCCAGCAGCCCAAGCGGGCCGAACACCGGGGAGCTGTTTTTT.

The chain uses TRBV6-2 or TRBV6-3 and TRBJ2-2, with D tentatively TRBD1 or TRBD2 (6 bases each). V was shortened by 4 bases and J by 4 bases, with 13 bases between the two germline ends. The CDR3 consists of 15 residues. Germline CDR1 MNHEY, CDR2 SVGEGT. The CDR3 DNA reads TGTGCCAGCAGTTGGGGGGCCCAGCCCACCGGGGAGCTGTTTTTT. This sequence encodes CASSWGAQPTGELFF.

J is TRBJ1-1 and V is TRBV5-1; D possibly corresponds to TRBD1 (5 bases). There are 14 residues in the CDR3. The ends were cut back, 1 base at V and 1 base at J, with 8 bases in the middle. Germline assignment: CDR1 SGHRS and CDR2 YFSETQ. The CDR3 loop is CASSLLGGNTEAFF. Here the CDR3 DNA reads TGCGCCAGCAGCTTGTTGGGGGGGAACACTGAAGCTTTCTTT.

The CDR3 bases are TGTGCCAGCAGCTTTGGACAGTCCACGATTATGAACACTGAAGCTTTCTTT. Translated, it gives CASSFGQSTIMNTEAFF. The genes are TRBV7-9 and TRBJ1-1; possibly TRBD1 for D (6 bases). This CDR3 has 17 residues. Germline V gene lookup returns CDR1 SEHNR and CDR2 FQNEAQ (reference sequence). The germline V and J ends were trimmed by 3 bases and 0 bases, with 17 bases remaining between them.

The chain employs TRBV29-1 and TRBJ1-1; D gene unclear. The CDR3 consists of 13 residues. Germline assignment: CDR1 SQVTM and CDR2 ANQGSEA. Trimming took 6 bases from V and 10 from J, leaving 21 bases between them. CDR3: CSVDPPAGPGAFF. In DNA, the CDR3 is TGCAGCGTCGACCCACCGGCAGGCCCGGGAGCTTTCTTT.

The chain employs TRBV5-1 and TRBJ2-1; 7 bases are shared with TRBD2. Germline loops: CDR1 SGHRS, CDR2 YFSETQ. The CDR3 extends over 15 amino acids. With V trimmed by 4 bases and J by 7 bases, 11 bases remained unmatched. Written as DNA, the CDR3 is TGCGCCAGCAGCCCCCTCGGGGGGTCTCGTAATGAGCAGTTCTTC. This encodes CASSPLGGSRNEQFF. Together with reference TRBV5-1 and TRBJ2-1, the CDR3 gives the full variable domain: KAGVTQTPRYLIKTRGQQVTLSCSPISGHRSVSWYQQTPGQGLQFLFEYFSETQRNKGNFPGRFSGRQFSNSRSEMNVSTLELGDSALYLCASSPLGGSRNEQFFGPGTRLTVL.

The DNA for the CDR3 is TGTGCCAGCTCACCACTGAATGGGAACCTAGCCAAAAACATTCAGTACTTC. Protein: CASSPLNGNLAKNIQYF. The gene calls are TRBV18 and TRBJ2-4; D is uncertain. The CDR3 has 17 residues. Germline assignment: CDR1 KGHSH and CDR2 LQKENI. The germline V and J ends were trimmed by 1 base and 0 bases, with 13 bases remaining between them.

This chain links TRBV27 with TRBJ2-7; D is perhaps TRBD1 (6 bases). From germline, CDR1 is MNHEY and CDR2 SMNVEV (reference sequence). With 2 bases removed from V and 4 bases from J, the gap between germline ends came to 9 bases. This CDR3 comprises 13 residues. Here the CDR3 DNA reads TGTGCCAGCAGTTTAGGGACAAGTTACGAGCAGTACTTC. It codes for CASSLGTSYEQYF.

J is TRBJ1-1 and V is TRBV19; the D gene is possibly TRBD1 (5 bases). V was cut by 3 bases and J by 6 bases, with 11 bases left in between. The CDR3 length is 13 residues. Germline loops: CDR1 LNHDA, CDR2 SQIVND (reference sequence). The DNA for the CDR3 is TGTGCCAGTAGTATTTGGGGGGTAGCTGAAGCTTTCTTT. It encodes CASSIWGVAEAFF.

The chain uses TRBV6-4 and TRBJ2-1; 9 bases agree with TRBD2. Per the germline V gene, CDR1 is MRHNA and CDR2 is SNTAGT. The CDR3 has 14 amino acids. Trimming at V came to 3 bases and at J to 6 bases, leaving 3 bases not matched to a gene. The CDR3 nucleotides read TGTGCCAGCAGTGAGCGGGAGGGCTTCAATGAGCAGTTCTTC. Protein product: CASSEREGFNEQFF.

This chain links TRBV6-6 with TRBJ1-1; 8 nucleotides line up with TRBD1. The V gene end was trimmed by 2 bases and the J gene end by 1 base; junction bases not matched to a gene: 6. The CDR3 is 16 residues long. Germline CDR1 MNHNY, CDR2 SVGAGI (reference sequence). The CDR3 bases are TGTGCCAGCAGTTACCGCGCAGGGGGCGAGAACACTGAAGCTTTCTTT. Translation gives CASSYRAGGENTEAFF.